A single sample is the source of the 12 T cell receptor beta chains below, sequenced in a study of cytomegalovirus exposure and HLA in healthy donors (dated by TCRdb to 2016 to 2017). Library construction relied on the immunoSEQ multiplex PCR assay. For the multiplex PCR, a mixture combining 60 forward primers for TCR Vbeta segments and 13 reverse primers for TCR Jbeta segments was used. The source is immuneACCESS, and TCRdb retained only in-frame sequences with V and J called. Part of the clones is not carried over; for the studies checked, unresolved V genes explain less than half of this, and the remainder is unexplained. In all, the sample holds over 150,000 clones, and around 80% of those were seen once. The ten largest clones take up around 6% of the sample. The sample comprised PBMCs. The receptors were sampled from a woman aged 40 to 50 in good health and CMV-seropositive.

Remarks on this clone: Other DNA sequences from this sample encode an identical CDR3 as well. The chain employs TRBV18 and TRBJ1-2; 10 positions agree with TRBD1. The V gene's germline CDR1 is KGHSH and CDR2 LQKENI. This CDR3 comprises 17 residues. J gave up 3 bases and V 1 base, and 8 bases lay outside the gene matches. CDR3 sequence reads: CASSPQKTGGPDYGYTF. CDR3 sequence (DNA): TGTGCCAGCTCACCACAGAAGACAGGGGGCCCGGACTATGGCTACACCTTC.

V gene TRBV21-1 combines with J gene TRBJ2-2; the table calls TRBD1, which could not be checked here. TRBV21-1 is termed a pseudogene. There are 13 residues in the CDR3. CDR3 coding DNA: TGTGCCAGCAGAGGATGGGCCCCCGGGGAGCTGTTTTTT. It translates to CASRGWAPGELFF.

The chain uses TRBV29-1 and TRBJ2-7, with 10 bases fitting TRBD1. Per the germline V gene, CDR1 is SQVTM and CDR2 is ANQGSEA. With V trimmed by 4 bases and J by 4 bases, 4 bases remained unmatched. The CDR3 contains 13 residues. CDR3 in amino acids: CSVARDRGYEQYF. As DNA, the CDR3 is TGCAGCGTTGCGCGGGACAGGGGTTACGAGCAGTACTTC.

The V call is TRBV5-4, the J call TRBJ1-2; 9 bases are shared with TRBD1. Germline V lookup: CDR1 SGHNT, CDR2 YYREEE (reference sequence). V shed 1 base and J 8 bases; nucleotides not matched to a gene: 6. There are 14 residues in the CDR3. CDR3 DNA sequence: TGTGCCAGCAGCTTGTGGGGTGGACAGGGGGGCTACACCTTC. Protein: CASSLWGGQGGYTF.

The chain joins TRBV7-8 to TRBJ2-5; tentatively, D is TRBD2 (6 bases). Germline lookup yields CDR1 SGHVS and CDR2 FQNEAQ. V was pared by 5 bases and J by 5 bases, with 12 bases between. This CDR3 contains 13 residues. CDR3 loop: CASSNRLEETQYF. In nucleotides, the CDR3 is TGTGCCAGCAGCAATCGACTAGAGGAGACCCAGTACTTC.

The V call is TRBV19, the J call TRBJ2-6; 7 bases match TRBD2. The V gene end was trimmed by 4 bases and the J gene end by 2 bases; junction bases not matched to a gene: 2. The germline gives CDR1 LNHDA, CDR2 SQIVND (reference sequence). CDR3 length: 15 amino acids. CDR3 in amino acids: CASSTGLAGANVLTF. The CDR3 region has the DNA TGTGCCAGTAGTACTGGACTAGCTGGGGCCAACGTCCTGACTTTC. The whole variable domain, filled in from reference TRBV19 and TRBJ2-6, reads DGGITQSPKYLFRKEGQNVTLSCEQNLNHDAMYWYRQDPGQGLRLIYYSQIVNDFQKGDIAEGYSVSREKKESFPLTVTSAQKNPTAFYLCASSTGLAGANVLTFGAGSRLTVL.

The chain combines TRBV25-1 with TRBJ1-1; D might be TRBD1 (5 bases). The CDR3 consists of 16 residues. Trimming left V 1 base short and J 4 bases short, with 16 bases between. Germline CDR1 reads MGHDK; CDR2 reads SYGVNS. The CDR3 DNA is TGTGCCAGCAGTGAATTAATGTTGGCGGGACCCACTGAAGCTTTCTTT. Residues: CASSELMLAGPTEAFF.

This chain connects TRBV7-3 to TRBJ2-1, with TRBD2 identical over 8 bases. Germline V lookup: CDR1 SGHTA, CDR2 FQGTGA. The length of the CDR3 is 16 residues. The junction had 9 bases not matched to a gene; V was cut back by 2 bases and J by 6 bases. The CDR3 protein is CASSLEGLGRSNEQFF. For the CDR3, the DNA is TGTGCCAGCAGCTTAGAGGGACTAGGTCGTTCCAATGAGCAGTTCTTC.

The chain recombines TRBV6-1 with TRBJ2-3, with TRBD2 identical over 14 bases. The CDR3 is 15 amino acids. The trim removed 4 bases at V and 6 bases at J, leaving 3 bases unmatched. The germline V gene has CDR1 MNHNS and CDR2 SASEGT. CDR3 in amino acids: CASSVTSGRADTQYF. CDR3 DNA sequence: TGTGCCAGCAGTGTGACTAGCGGGAGGGCGGATACGCAGTATTTT.

This sequence joins TRBV7-7 and TRBJ2-2; possible D gene TRBD2, 5 bases. The germline V gene encodes CDR1 SSHAT and CDR2 FNYEAQ (reference sequence). CDR3 length equals 13 residues. Trimming stripped 1 base from V and 7 bases from J, with 7 bases between. CDR3 sequence: CASSLVRGGELFF. CDR3 bases: TGTGCCAGCAGCTTAGTCCGGGGCGGGGAGCTGTTTTTT.

The rearrangement links TRBV5-1 to TRBJ1-2, with D unresolved. V lost 0 bases to trimming and J lost 0 bases, with 15 bases between them. The germline gives CDR1 SGHRS, CDR2 YFSETQ. The CDR3 has 17 amino acids. The CDR3 bases are TGCGCCAGCAGCTTGGGTCTGGGAGCCCTTTCTAACTATGGCTACACCTTC. As protein: CASSLGLGALSNYGYTF.

The V call is TRBV6-5, the J call TRBJ1-4; 7 bases fit TRBD1. J was trimmed by 6 bases and V by 8 bases; bases with no gene match: 12. The CDR3 covers 15 residues. Germline CDR1 and CDR2: MNHEY and SVGAGI. This chain's CDR3 is CASARGTGVDEKLFF. CDR3 coding DNA: TGTGCCAGCGCCCGGGGTACAGGGGTAGATGAAAAACTGTTTTTT.